This TCR beta chain was observed in a study of T cell changes during pregnancy in multiple sclerosis. Libraries were prepared by immunoSEQ multiplex PCR; TCRdb keeps only in-frame clonotypes and omits some of them. Of about 130,000 clones listed, about 96% are singletons. The V and J ends lost 5 bases and 5 bases respectively, with 10 bases between them. Per germline, CDR1 MDHEN and CDR2 SYDVKM. This CDR3 is built from 12 residues. The V and J genes are TRBV28 and TRBJ2-7; D is undetermined. The source material was peripheral blood, sampled after pregnancy. The sequence derives from a female donor with multiple sclerosis, enrolled in a pregnancy study. CDR3 DNA: TGTGCCAGCAGTATATTCCAGGACGAGCAGTACTTC. Translating gives CASSIFQDEQYF.